A selection of T cell receptor beta chains follows, all from one sample in a study of T cell repertoires in cytomegalovirus infection. Their recognized antigens are unknown. TCRdb re-derived calls from the reads in MiXCR, one entry per CDR3 protein. Counted here are some 500,000 distinct CDR3 sequences, over 35% occurring once; the ten biggest clones make up 40% to 60%. The source material was cultured PBMCs, sampled from culture after CMV antigen stimulation. The receptors originated from a human donor in good health (CMV status not recorded). Some clones in this sample may be carry-over from other donors' samples. The conserved cysteine and the conserved F or W are not part of the CDR3 here. Clone sizes are given selectively: once, few, many, or a class where the clone is expanded.

CDR3,V,size
ASSDSTGQSGNTIY,TRBV18,NA
ASSPTLAGGNNEQF,TRBV11-2,NA
ASSCGRQGTRLGTDTQY,TRBV7-7,few
ASTVPSGSLTDTQY,TRBV7-2,few
AIPGKDNFPYEQY,TRBV6-1,NA
ASSWGAETQY,TRBV7-8,NA
ASSLGTSGRGEQF,TRBV7-2,NA
ASSPRDSYGYGYT,TRBV18,NA
ASSSAPSGPYEQY,TRBV7-9,NA
ASSLVWWEGPEAF,TRBV7-2,many
ASSPGPAWQDTQY,TRBV5-4,NA
ASSEIWSLSHEQY,TRBV6-1,few
ASGSRNPTGAYGYT,TRBV12-3/TRBV12-4,NA
ASSFGARDTQY,TRBV7-2,few
ASSTDTDTQY,TRBV7-2,many
ASRPRVLLHTEAF,TRBV7-2,few
ASSLRSTNTGELF,TRBV12-3/TRBV12-4,NA
ASSLGGSPCEQY,TRBV7-6,NA
ASSLGRADLYEQY,TRBV7-6,few
ASSQDISGNTIY,TRBV18,NA
ASSSVQGITEAF,TRBV7-2,NA
ASSLGRNPGNTIY,TRBV7-6,NA
ASGWGGTVEAF,TRBV12-5,NA
ASSLGDGRWNTEAF,TRBV12-3/TRBV12-4,NA